What follows describes a single T cell receptor (beta chain). Use of 60 Vbeta and 13 Jbeta primers characterized the PCR. Repertoires were generated with immunoSEQ multiplex PCR, while TCRdb's copy carries only in-frame clones and drops some. Recorded for this sample: fewer than 110,000 clones. This entry comes from a study of cytomegalovirus exposure and HLA in healthy donors. After removal of 4 bases from V and 2 bases from J, the junction contained 9 bases not matched to a gene. The V gene's germline CDR1 is SGHTA and CDR2 FQGNSA. This CDR3 region has 16 residues. The sequenced material came from PBMCs. The chain recombines TRBV7-2 with TRBJ2-7; 9 bases map to TRBD2. The TCR comes from a man between 35 and 55 years old in good health and CMV-seronegative. The CDR3 DNA reads as TGTGCCAGCAGCTCCCTCACTAGCGGGCTCACCTACGAGCAGTACTTC. It is translated as CASSSLTSGLTYEQYF.